This T cell receptor beta chain was sequenced for a study of blood T cells in healthy people across ages. A second PCR of roughly 7 to 11 cycles used a sample-barcoded 5' primer and a J-beta primer mix. One entry per CDR3 protein results from TCRdb running MiXCR on the 5' RACE reads. The sample records 1.4 million or so distinct CDR3 sequences, 42% being singletons. Study conclusions and caveats: Age showed a roughly linear inverse relationship with TCR beta diversity per million T cells. Naive T cell percentage showed a strong correlation with TCR beta diversity. Higher diversity, along with more naive CD4+ cells, distinguished long-lived donors from aged donors.

The ends were cut back, 6 bases at V and 2 bases at J, with 13 bases in the middle. This CDR3 comprises 14 residues. Total RNA was isolated from each sample in quantities of at least 6 micrograms. There are many counts of this clonotype. Its antigen is still unknown. The gene calls are TRBV12-3 or TRBV12-4 and TRBJ1-2; TRBD1 might be the D (5 bases). The sequence was collected from a woman younger than 30 in good health. Source material: blood. CDR3 residues: CASRPQGGNYGYTF. The CDR3 DNA reads TGTGCCAGCAGGCCCCAGGGAGGCAACTATGGCTACACCTTC.